The 9 T cell receptor beta chains below come from one sample, sequenced in a study of patients and donors after allogeneic stem cell transplantation. TCRdb reprocessed the RT-PCR reads via MiXCR and lists one record per CDR3 protein. The profile covers approximately 38,000 distinct CDR3 sequences, with roughly 30% appearing a single time and around 72% taken by the ten largest. Source material: blood, either unsorted or a sorted T cell fraction (not recorded which). The receptors were gathered from a human donor who was either an allogeneic HSCT recipient or a stem cell or donor lymphocyte infusion donor (not recorded which). It is not recorded whose cells these are; they may come from a transplant donor.

Only a few counts were recorded for this clonotype. The chain carries TRBV7-3 and TRBJ2-3; D is uncertain. The CDR3 runs to 13 residues. From germline, CDR1 is SGHTA and CDR2 FQGTGA. The ends were cut back, 5 bases at V and 0 bases at J, with 6 bases in the middle. The CDR3 region has the DNA TGTGCCAGCAGCCTTCACAGCACAGATACGCAGTATTTT. This encodes CASSLHSTDTQYF. The variable domain in full, with the rest retrieved from reference TRBV7-3 and TRBJ2-3, is GAGVSQTPSNKVTEKGKYVELRCDPISGHTALYWYRQSLGQGPEFLIYFQGTGAADDSGLPNDRFFAVRPEGSVSTLKIQRTERGDSAVYLCASSLHSTDTQYFGPGTRLTVL.

Many counts were recorded for this clonotype. V usage is TRBV20-1 and J usage is TRBJ1-1, with 7 nucleotides matching TRBD1. The CDR3 is 14 amino acids. The V gene's germline CDR1 is DFQATT and CDR2 SNEGSKA (reference sequence). The CDR3: CSASGAGGFTEAFF. The CDR3 nucleotides read TGCAGCGCCTCAGGGGCAGGGGGATTTACTGAAGCTTTCTTT.

The CDR3 bases are TGCGCCAGCAGCTCCGCCGGACGGTACACCGGGGAGCTGTTTTTT. This encodes CASSSAGRYTGELFF. The genes are TRBV5-1 and TRBJ2-2; D unresolved. Germline CDR1 SGHRS, CDR2 YFSETQ. The V end lost 3 bases, the J end lost 3 bases, and 12 bases lay between the germline ends. This CDR3 has 15 residues.

This clonotype was seen repeatedly, ten times or more. This chain uses TRBV28 with TRBJ1-2; D may be TRBD1 (5 bases). The V gene's germline CDR1 is MDHEN and CDR2 SYDVKM. This CDR3 is 16 amino acids long. V was trimmed by 1 base and J by 5 bases, leaving 17 bases between them. The CDR3 bases are TGTGCCAGCAGTTTATATAGCAGGGCCACCTCTTATGGCTACACCTTC. Translated: CASSLYSRATSYGYTF.

This chain uses TRBV9 with TRBJ2-7; D gene unclear. V was cut by 0 bases and J by 4 bases, with 14 bases left in between. Germline CDR1 and CDR2: SGDLS and YYNGEE. The CDR3 sequence is 15 residues long. CDR3 coding DNA: TGTGCCAGCAGCGTAGGTGTGCAGGAATCATACGAGCAGTACTTC. It specifies CASSVGVQESYEQYF.

This clonotype has a handful of counts. The rearrangement joins TRBV5-6 to TRBJ2-5; the D is unclear. The CDR3 loop spans 12 amino acids. With 0 bases removed from V and 5 bases from J, the gap between germline ends came to 5 bases. Per the germline V gene, CDR1 is SGHDT and CDR2 is YYEEEE. The CDR3 loop reads CASSLVRETQYF. CDR3 bases: TGTGCCAGCAGCTTGGTTAGGGAGACCCAGTACTTC.

This clonotype was detected only once. This rearrangement joins TRBV4-3 to TRBJ2-7; 8 nucleotides align to TRBD1. Trimming removed 8 bases from V and 7 bases from J; junction bases left unmatched: 19. Per germline, CDR1 LGHNA and CDR2 YSLEER. The CDR3 runs to 16 residues. The CDR3 spells CASSHLAGQVPSEQYF. In DNA form, the CDR3 reads TGCGCCAGCTCCCACCTGGCGGGACAGGTTCCAAGTGAGCAGTACTTC.

This rearrangement joins TRBV28 to TRBJ2-7; no firm D call. V lost 2 bases and J 3 bases, leaving 8 bases between the germline ends. The CDR3 extends over 13 amino acids. Per germline, CDR1 MDHEN and CDR2 SYDVKM. CDR3: CASSLRQNYEQYF. CDR3 nucleotide sequence: TGTGCCAGCAGTTTACGCCAGAACTACGAGCAGTACTTC.

About this clonotype itself: At one boundary the junction diverges from the germline segment, which might be a read error. The chain has TRBV7-7 and TRBJ2-1; D is unresolved. The CDR3 contains 13 residues. CDR1 SSHAT and CDR2 FNYEAQ come from the germline V gene (reference sequence). The CDR3 DNA follows: TGTGCTAGCAGCTCCACCCCTAACAATGAGCAGTTCTTC. Translated: CASSSTPNNEQFF.